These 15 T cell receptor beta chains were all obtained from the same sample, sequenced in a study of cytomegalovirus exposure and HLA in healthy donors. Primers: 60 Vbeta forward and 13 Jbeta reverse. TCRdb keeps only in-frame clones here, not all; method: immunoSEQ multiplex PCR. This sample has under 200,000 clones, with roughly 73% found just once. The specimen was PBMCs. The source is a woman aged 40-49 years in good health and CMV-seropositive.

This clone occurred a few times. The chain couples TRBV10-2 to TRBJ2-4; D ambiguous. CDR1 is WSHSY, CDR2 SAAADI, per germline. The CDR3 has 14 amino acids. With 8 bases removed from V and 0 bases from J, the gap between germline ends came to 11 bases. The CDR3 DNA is TGCGCCAGCCAAACAGTGCGAGCCAAAAACATTCAGTACTTC. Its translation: CASQTVRAKNIQYF.

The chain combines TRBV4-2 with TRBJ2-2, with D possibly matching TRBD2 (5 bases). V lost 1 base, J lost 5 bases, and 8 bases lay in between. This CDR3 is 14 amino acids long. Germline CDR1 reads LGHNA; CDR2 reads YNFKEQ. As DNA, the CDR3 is TGTGCCAGCAGCCAAGCCCGGGGTACCGGGGAGCTGTTTTTT. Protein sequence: CASSQARGTGELFF.

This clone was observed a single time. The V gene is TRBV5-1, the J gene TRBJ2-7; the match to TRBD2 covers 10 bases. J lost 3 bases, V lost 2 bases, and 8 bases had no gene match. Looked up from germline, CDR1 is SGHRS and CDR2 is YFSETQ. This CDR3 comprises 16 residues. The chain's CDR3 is CASSLNIAGGGYEQYF. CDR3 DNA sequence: TGCGCCAGCAGCTTAAATATAGCGGGAGGCGGCTACGAGCAGTACTTC. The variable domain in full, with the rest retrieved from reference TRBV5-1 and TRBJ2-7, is KAGVTQTPRYLIKTRGQQVTLSCSPISGHRSVSWYQQTPGQGLQFLFEYFSETQRNKGNFPGRFSGRQFSNSRSEMNVSTLELGDSALYLCASSLNIAGGGYEQYFGPGTRLTVT.

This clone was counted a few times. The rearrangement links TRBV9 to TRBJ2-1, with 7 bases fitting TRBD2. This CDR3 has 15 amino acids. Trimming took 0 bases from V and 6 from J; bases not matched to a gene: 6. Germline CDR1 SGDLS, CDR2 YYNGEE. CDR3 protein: CASSVAPGRSNEQFF. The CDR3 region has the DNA TGTGCCAGCAGCGTAGCCCCCGGGAGGTCCAATGAGCAGTTCTTC. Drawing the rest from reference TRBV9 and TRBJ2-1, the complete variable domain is DSGVTQTPKHLITATGQRVTLRCSPRSGDLSVYWYQQSLDQGLQFLIQYYNGEERAKGNILERFSAQQFPDLHSELNLSSLELGDSALYFCASSVAPGRSNEQFFGPGTRLTVL.

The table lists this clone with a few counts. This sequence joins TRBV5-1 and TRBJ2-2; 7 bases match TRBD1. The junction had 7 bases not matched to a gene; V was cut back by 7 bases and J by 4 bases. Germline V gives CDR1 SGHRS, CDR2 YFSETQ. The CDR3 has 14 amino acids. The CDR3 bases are TGCGCCAGCGGACAGGACTTCCTCACCGGGGAGCTGTTTTTT. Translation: CASGQDFLTGELFF.

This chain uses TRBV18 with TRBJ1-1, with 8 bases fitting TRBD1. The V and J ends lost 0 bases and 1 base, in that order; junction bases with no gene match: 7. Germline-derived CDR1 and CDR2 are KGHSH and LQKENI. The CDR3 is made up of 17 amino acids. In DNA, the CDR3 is TGTGCCAGCTCACCACCCGGACAGGGAAATAGGAACACTGAAGCTTTCTTT. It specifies CASSPPGQGNRNTEAFF.

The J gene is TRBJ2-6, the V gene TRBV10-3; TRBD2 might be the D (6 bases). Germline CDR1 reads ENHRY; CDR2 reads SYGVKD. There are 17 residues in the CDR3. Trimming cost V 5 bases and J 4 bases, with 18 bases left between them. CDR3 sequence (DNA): TGTGCCATCAGTTCCCGGGACTCACTAGAGGGGGCCAACGTCCTGACTTTC. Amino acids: CAISSRDSLEGANVLTF.

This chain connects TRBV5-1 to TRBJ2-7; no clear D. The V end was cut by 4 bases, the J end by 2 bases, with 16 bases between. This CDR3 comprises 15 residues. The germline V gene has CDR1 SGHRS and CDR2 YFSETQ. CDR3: CASSEQTSFTYEQYF. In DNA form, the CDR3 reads TGCGCCAGCAGCGAACAGACCTCCTTTACCTACGAGCAGTACTTC.

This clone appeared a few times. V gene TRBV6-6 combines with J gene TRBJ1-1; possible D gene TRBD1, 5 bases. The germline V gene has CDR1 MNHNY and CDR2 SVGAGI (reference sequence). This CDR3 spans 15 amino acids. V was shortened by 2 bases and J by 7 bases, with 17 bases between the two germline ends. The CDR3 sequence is CASSYGGGKGSEAFF. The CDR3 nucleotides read TGTGCCAGCAGTTACGGGGGGGGTAAGGGAAGTGAAGCTTTCTTT.

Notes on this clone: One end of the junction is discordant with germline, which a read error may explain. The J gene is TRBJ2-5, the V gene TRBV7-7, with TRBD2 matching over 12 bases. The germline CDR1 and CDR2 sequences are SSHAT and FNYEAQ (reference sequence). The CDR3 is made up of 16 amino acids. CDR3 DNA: TGTGCTAGCAGCTTAGGACTAGCGGGGCGACAAGAGACCCAGTACTTC. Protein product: CASSLGLAGRQETQYF.

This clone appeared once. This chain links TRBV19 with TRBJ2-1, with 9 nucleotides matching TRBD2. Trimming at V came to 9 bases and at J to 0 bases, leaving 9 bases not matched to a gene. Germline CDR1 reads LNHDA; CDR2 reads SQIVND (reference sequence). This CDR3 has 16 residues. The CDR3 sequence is CASCLSGRSSYNEQFF. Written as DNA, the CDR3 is TGTGCCAGCTGCCTGAGCGGGAGGAGCTCCTACAATGAGCAGTTCTTC. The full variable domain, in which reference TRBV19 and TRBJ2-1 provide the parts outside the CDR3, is DGGITQSPKYLFRKEGQNVTLSCEQNLNHDAMYWYRQDPGQGLRLIYYSQIVNDFQKGDIAEGYSVSREKKESFPLTVTSAQKNPTAFYLCASCLSGRSSYNEQFFGPGTRLTVL.

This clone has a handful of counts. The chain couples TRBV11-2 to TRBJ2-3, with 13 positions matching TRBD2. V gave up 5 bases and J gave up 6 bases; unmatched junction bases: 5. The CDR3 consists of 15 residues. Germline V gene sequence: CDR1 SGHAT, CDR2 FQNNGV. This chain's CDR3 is CASSRSLAGGDTQYF. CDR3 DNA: TGTGCCAGCAGCCGTTCACTAGCGGGGGGGGATACGCAGTATTTT. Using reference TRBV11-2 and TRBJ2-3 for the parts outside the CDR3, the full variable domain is EAGVAQSPRYKIIEKRQSVAFWCNPISGHATLYWYQQILGQGPKLLIQFQNNGVVDDSQLPKDRFSAERLKGVDSTLKIQPAKLEDSAVYLCASSRSLAGGDTQYFGPGTRLTVL.

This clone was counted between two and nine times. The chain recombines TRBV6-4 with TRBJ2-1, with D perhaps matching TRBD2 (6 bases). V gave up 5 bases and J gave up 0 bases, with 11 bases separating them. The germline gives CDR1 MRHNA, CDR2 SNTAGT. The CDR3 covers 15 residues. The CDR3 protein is CASSREESSYNEQFF. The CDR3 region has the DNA TGTGCCAGCAGTAGGGAGGAGAGCTCCTACAATGAGCAGTTCTTC.

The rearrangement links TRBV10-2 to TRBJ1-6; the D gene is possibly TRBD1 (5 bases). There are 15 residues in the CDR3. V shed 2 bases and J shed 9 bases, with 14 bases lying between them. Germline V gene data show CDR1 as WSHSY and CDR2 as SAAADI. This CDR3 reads CASSETGTGGSPLHF. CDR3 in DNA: TGCGCCAGCAGTGAGACCGGGACGGGGGGTTCACCCCTCCACTTT.

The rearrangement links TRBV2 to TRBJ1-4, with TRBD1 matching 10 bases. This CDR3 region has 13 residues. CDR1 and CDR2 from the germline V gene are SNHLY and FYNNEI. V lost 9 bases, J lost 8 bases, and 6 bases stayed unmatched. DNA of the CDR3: TGTGCCAGGAGGGGGACAGGGGAAGAAAAACTGTTTTTT. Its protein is CARRGTGEEKLFF.